This is a list of T cell receptor beta chains from one sample in a study of T cells expressing NK-cell markers. TCRdb re-analyzed the 5' RACE reads; it lists each CDR3 protein once, without DNA. The sample has 150,000 to 160,000 distinct CDR3 sequences. Material: blood T cells: a sorted CD56 or NKG2C T cell subset, CD4+ or CD8+ T cells, or bulk PBMC T cells (not recorded which). All receptors come from a woman between 50 and 59 years old in good health. CDR3s include the opening cysteine and the closing phenylalanine or tryptophan.

CDR3aa: CASSLEAGSYGYTF
j_gene: TRBJ1-2
len: 14
v_gene: TRBV5-1

CDR3aa: CASSQPTSGIQETQYF
j_gene: TRBJ2-5
len: 16
v_gene: TRBV4-1

CDR3aa: CASRGQLYEQYF
j_gene: TRBJ2-7
len: 12
v_gene: TRBV2

CDR3aa: CASSFIGGQDNEQFF
j_gene: TRBJ2-1
len: 15
v_gene: TRBV12-3/TRBV12-4

CDR3aa: CASALTSGRANEQFF
j_gene: TRBJ2-1
len: 15
v_gene: TRBV6-5

CDR3aa: CASSQDPSSANEQFF
j_gene: TRBJ2-1
len: 15
v_gene: TRBV4-1

CDR3aa: CASSLWSVRNEQFF
j_gene: TRBJ2-1
len: 14
v_gene: TRBV19

CDR3aa: CASSPWTGGELFF
j_gene: TRBJ2-2
len: 13
v_gene: TRBV4-1

CDR3aa: CASSPTLGAEQFF
j_gene: TRBJ2-1
len: 13
v_gene: TRBV14

CDR3aa: CASSAPQGSGNTIYF
j_gene: TRBJ1-3
len: 15
v_gene: TRBV11-2

CDR3aa: CASSLRQGVLWSTEAFF
j_gene: TRBJ1-1
len: 17
v_gene: TRBV7-6

CDR3aa: CASSEMQASSYEQYF
j_gene: TRBJ2-7
len: 15
v_gene: TRBV6-1

CDR3aa: CSARRRSYIGEQYF
j_gene: TRBJ2-7
len: 14
v_gene: TRBV20-1

CDR3aa: CASSAEQGWVNTEAFF
j_gene: TRBJ1-1
len: 16
v_gene: TRBV5-6

CDR3aa: CAIAAVRGRTGELFF
j_gene: TRBJ2-2
len: 15
v_gene: TRBV6-1

CDR3aa: CASSLGRVPDNNSPLHF
j_gene: TRBJ1-6
len: 17
v_gene: TRBV7-9

CDR3aa: CSVESGAGTDTQYF
j_gene: TRBJ2-3
len: 14
v_gene: TRBV29-1

CDR3aa: CASSLSAGDPYNEQFF
j_gene: TRBJ2-1
len: 16
v_gene: TRBV12-3/TRBV12-4

CDR3aa: CASSPLGWSAKNIQYF
j_gene: TRBJ2-4
len: 16
v_gene: TRBV19

CDR3aa: CATSPTGTKNIQYF
j_gene: TRBJ2-4
len: 14
v_gene: TRBV24-1

CDR3aa: CASSQGALNEAFF
j_gene: TRBJ1-1
len: 13
v_gene: TRBV4-1

CDR3aa: CASSLFAETSTDTQYF
j_gene: TRBJ2-3
len: 16
v_gene: TRBV4-2

CDR3aa: CATSDIDGHSYNEQFF
j_gene: TRBJ2-1
len: 16
v_gene: TRBV24-1

CDR3aa: CASSGLAGDSNEQFF
j_gene: TRBJ2-1
len: 15
v_gene: TRBV19

CDR3aa: CASSFSSNQPQHF
j_gene: TRBJ1-5
len: 13
v_gene: TRBV7-9

CDR3aa: CASSLTDFATNEKLFF
j_gene: TRBJ1-4
len: 16
v_gene: TRBV28

CDR3aa: CASSLGTGEVLDEQFF
j_gene: TRBJ2-1
len: 16
v_gene: TRBV7-9

CDR3aa: CASSLGVGQTYEQYF
j_gene: TRBJ2-7
len: 15
v_gene: TRBV27

CDR3aa: CASSTGTSVGDTQYF
j_gene: TRBJ2-3
len: 15
v_gene: TRBV2

CDR3aa: CASSLELGGPLTGELFF
j_gene: TRBJ2-2
len: 17
v_gene: TRBV11-2

CDR3aa: CSARALAGGKGSYNEQFF
j_gene: TRBJ2-1
len: 18
v_gene: TRBV20-1

CDR3aa: CASSLDRMNTEAFF
j_gene: TRBJ1-1
len: 14
v_gene: TRBV11-3

CDR3aa: CSARGPSTGELFF
j_gene: TRBJ2-2
len: 13
v_gene: TRBV20-1

CDR3aa: CASSWDFHGSPLHF
j_gene: TRBJ1-6
len: 14
v_gene: TRBV5-5

CDR3aa: CSVDKIGSYEQYF
j_gene: TRBJ2-7
len: 13
v_gene: TRBV29-1

CDR3aa: CASGVGGTDTQYF
j_gene: TRBJ2-3
len: 13
v_gene: TRBV2

CDR3aa: CASSPGGGRATVLDEQFF
j_gene: TRBJ2-1
len: 18
v_gene: TRBV12-3/TRBV12-4

CDR3aa: CASSFGQPQHF
j_gene: TRBJ1-5
len: 11
v_gene: TRBV12-3/TRBV12-4

CDR3aa: CASTRGRLGDEQFF
j_gene: TRBJ2-1
len: 14
v_gene: TRBV6-5

CDR3aa: CSSPDSSGSPLHF
j_gene: TRBJ1-6
len: 13
v_gene: TRBV20-1

CDR3aa: CASSYLGSPQGRQETQYF
j_gene: TRBJ2-5
len: 18
v_gene: TRBV7-9

CDR3aa: CASSGPGTENYGYTF
j_gene: TRBJ1-2
len: 15
v_gene: TRBV3-1

CDR3aa: CASSLAVGETGELFF
j_gene: TRBJ2-2
len: 15
v_gene: TRBV12-3/TRBV12-4

CDR3aa: CASSHTGGSPGELFF
j_gene: TRBJ2-2
len: 15
v_gene: TRBV3-1

CDR3aa: CASGFNRGETQYF
j_gene: TRBJ2-5
len: 13
v_gene: TRBV12-5